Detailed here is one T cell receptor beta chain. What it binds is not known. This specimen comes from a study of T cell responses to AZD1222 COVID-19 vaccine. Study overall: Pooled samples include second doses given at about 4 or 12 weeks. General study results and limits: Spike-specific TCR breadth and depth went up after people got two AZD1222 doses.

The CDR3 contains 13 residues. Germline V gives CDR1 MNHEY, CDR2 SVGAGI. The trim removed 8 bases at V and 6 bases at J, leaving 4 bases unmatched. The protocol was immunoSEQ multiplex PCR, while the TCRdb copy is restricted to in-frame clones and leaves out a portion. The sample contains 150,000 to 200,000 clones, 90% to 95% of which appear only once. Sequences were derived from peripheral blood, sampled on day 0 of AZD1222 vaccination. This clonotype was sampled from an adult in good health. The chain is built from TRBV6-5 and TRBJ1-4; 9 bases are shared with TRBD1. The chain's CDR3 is CASGTGRYEKLFF. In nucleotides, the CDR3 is TGTGCCAGCGGGACAGGGCGGTATGAAAAACTGTTTTTT.